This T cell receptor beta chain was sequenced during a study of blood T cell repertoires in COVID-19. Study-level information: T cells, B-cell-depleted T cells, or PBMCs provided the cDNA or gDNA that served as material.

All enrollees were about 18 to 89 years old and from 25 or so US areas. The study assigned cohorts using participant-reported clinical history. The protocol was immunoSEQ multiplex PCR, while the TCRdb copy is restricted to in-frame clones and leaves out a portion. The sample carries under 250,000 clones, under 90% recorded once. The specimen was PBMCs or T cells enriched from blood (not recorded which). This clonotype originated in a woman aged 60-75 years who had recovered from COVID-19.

The CDR3, as DNA: TGCGCCAGCAGCCAAGATTGGGGCCAGGGTCGGGTAAAACTGTTTTTT. It translates to CASSQDWGQGRVKLFF. This rearrangement joins TRBV4-3 to TRBJ1-4; possible D gene TRBD1, 5 bases. Germline CDR1 LGHNA, CDR2 YSLEER. This CDR3 spans 16 amino acids. Trimming left V 0 bases short and J 10 bases short, with 18 bases between.